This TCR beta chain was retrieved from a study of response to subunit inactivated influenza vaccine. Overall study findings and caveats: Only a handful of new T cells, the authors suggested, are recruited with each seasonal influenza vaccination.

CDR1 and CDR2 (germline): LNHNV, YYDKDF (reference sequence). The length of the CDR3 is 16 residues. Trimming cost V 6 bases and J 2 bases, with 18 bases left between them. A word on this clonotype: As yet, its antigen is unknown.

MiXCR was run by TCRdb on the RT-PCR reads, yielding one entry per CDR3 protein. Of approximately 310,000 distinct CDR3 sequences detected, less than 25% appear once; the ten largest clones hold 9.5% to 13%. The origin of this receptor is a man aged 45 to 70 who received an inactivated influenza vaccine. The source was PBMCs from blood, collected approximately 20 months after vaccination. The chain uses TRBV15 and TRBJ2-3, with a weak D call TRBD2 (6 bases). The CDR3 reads CATREAGSLYTDTQYF. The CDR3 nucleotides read TGTGCCACCAGGGAGGCGGGATCCCTCTACACAGATACGCAGTATTTT.